What follows are 27 T cell receptor beta chains derived from one specimen sequenced in a study of blood T cell repertoires in COVID-19. Profiled with immunoSEQ multiplex PCR; TCRdb holds only in-frame clones, not every one. The table shows around 28,000 clones, with roughly 88% occurring only once. The source material was peripheral blood. The source is a woman older than 75 with COVID-19, enrolled during active disease.

The chain carries TRBV2 and TRBJ2-7, with 7 nucleotides matching TRBD2. Germline loops: CDR1 SNHLY, CDR2 FYNNEI. This CDR3 comprises 15 residues. Trimming cost V 3 bases and J 2 bases; bases outside gene matches: 7. The CDR3 protein is CASSDFVAGAYEQYF. In DNA, the CDR3 is TGTGCCAGCAGTGATTTCGTGGCGGGGGCCTACGAGCAGTACTTC.

CDR3 loop: CASSLQRGADTQYF. The CDR3 DNA reads as TGTGCCAGCAGCTTACAGCGGGGCGCAGATACGCAGTATTTT. The chain uses TRBV11-2 and TRBJ2-3; 7 nucleotides line up with TRBD2. The CDR3 spans 14 residues. The trim removed 2 bases at V and 4 bases at J, leaving 3 bases unmatched. CDR1 and CDR2 from the germline V gene are SGHAT and FQNNGV.

V and J are TRBV6-5 and TRBJ1-2, with 9 nucleotides matching TRBD1. Trimming at V came to 6 bases and at J to 5 bases, leaving 1 base not matched to a gene. There are 12 residues in the CDR3. Germline CDR1 is MNHEY and CDR2 is SVGAGI. The CDR3 coding sequence is TGTGCCAGCAGGGGGACAGGGTATGGCTACACCTTC. Translated, it gives CASRGTGYGYTF.

V and J are TRBV6-5 and TRBJ1-2; TRBD1 might be the D (6 bases). This CDR3 comprises 14 residues. The germline V gene has CDR1 MNHEY and CDR2 SVGAGI. Deletions cut 6 bases from V and 1 base from J, with 12 bases between. CDR3 sequence: CASSRTVVNYGYTF. CDR3 in DNA: TGTGCCAGCAGCCGGACAGTGGTTAACTATGGCTACACCTTC.

V gene TRBV5-6 combines with J gene TRBJ1-2; perhaps TRBD1 as D (6 bases). V dropped 0 bases and J dropped 5 bases, with 11 bases sitting between them. Germline-derived CDR1 and CDR2 are SGHDT and YYEEEE. The CDR3 length is 14 residues. CDR3 nucleotides: TGTGCCAGCAGCTTGGGCAGGGGTAGGTATGGCTACACCTTC. Translation gives CASSLGRGRYGYTF.

This chain links TRBV11-2 with TRBJ2-5, with TRBD1 identical over 7 bases. The CDR3 runs to 15 residues. Germline CDR1 SGHAT, CDR2 FQNNGV. V was pared by 5 bases and J by 0 bases, with 6 bases of the junction left unmatched. CDR3 in amino acids: CASSLTGTDQETQYF. In nucleotides, the CDR3 is TGTGCCAGCAGCCTAACCGGGACAGACCAAGAGACCCAGTACTTC.

CDR3 protein: CASSLTTDRGLYTEAFF. As DNA, the CDR3 is TGTGCCAGCAGCTTGACCACCGACAGGGGGCTATACACTGAAGCTTTCTTT. This rearrangement joins TRBV5-6 to TRBJ1-1; TRBD1 agrees at 10 bases. Germline V gene lookup returns CDR1 SGHDT and CDR2 YYEEEE. This CDR3 comprises 17 residues. V was pared by 1 base and J by 3 bases, with 9 bases of the junction left unmatched.

The chain recombines TRBV10-3 with TRBJ2-2; 10 nucleotides match TRBD1. Germline V CDR1 and CDR2: ENHRY, SYGVKD. This CDR3 has 15 amino acids. V was pared by 6 bases and J by 7 bases, with 8 bases of the junction left unmatched. For the CDR3, the DNA is TGTGCCATCAGGGAAGACAGGGGGCGAGGCGGGGAGCTGTTTTTT. Amino acid sequence: CAIREDRGRGGELFF.

This chain joins TRBV19 and TRBJ1-1; TRBD1 matches 7 bases. Germline trimming cut 5 bases from V and 7 bases from J; bases unmatched to any gene: 16. The germline V gene encodes CDR1 LNHDA and CDR2 SQIVND (reference sequence). The CDR3 is 16 amino acids. The CDR3 region has the DNA TGTGCCAGTAGTCCTCGGACAGGACCCGGCCTTGGTGAAGCTTTCTTT. Translating it yields CASSPRTGPGLGEAFF. Full variable domain (remainder filled in from reference TRBV19 and TRBJ1-1): DGGITQSPKYLFRKEGQNVTLSCEQNLNHDAMYWYRQDPGQGLRLIYYSQIVNDFQKGDIAEGYSVSREKKESFPLTVTSAQKNPTAFYLCASSPRTGPGLGEAFFGQGTRLTVV.

This clone has a handful of counts. V and J are TRBV29-1 and TRBJ1-1; D not resolved. Germline loops: CDR1 SQVTM, CDR2 ANQGSEA. Trimming cost V 5 bases and J 0 bases, with 13 bases left between them. The CDR3 covers 14 residues. CDR3 DNA sequence: TGCAGCGTTCCTACCGGCGGCCTGAACACTGAAGCTTTCTTT. Translating gives CSVPTGGLNTEAFF. Together with reference TRBV29-1 and TRBJ1-1, the CDR3 gives the full variable domain: SAVISQKPSRDICQRGTSLTIQCQVDSQVTMMFWYRQQPGQSLTLIATANQGSEATYESGFVIDKFPISRPNLTFSTLTVSNMSPEDSSIYLCSVPTGGLNTEAFFGQGTRLTVV.

The rearrangement uses TRBV6-5 and TRBJ1-1; D is undetermined. The CDR3 extends over 11 amino acids. V was clipped by 7 bases and J by 3 bases, with 6 bases between them. Germline-derived CDR1 and CDR2 are MNHEY and SVGAGI. The CDR3 loop is CASTKYTEAFF. CDR3 nucleotides: TGTGCCAGCACCAAATACACTGAAGCTTTCTTT.

CDR3 nucleotides: TGTGCCAGCAGCCAGTGGGGAGGGGCTGGTGAAGCTTTCTTT. This encodes CASSQWGGAGEAFF. The chain joins TRBV3-1 (or the pseudogene TRBV3-2) to TRBJ1-1, with a weak D call TRBD1 (5 bases). Trimming took off 3 bases at V and 7 bases at J, with 15 bases between the two ends. The CDR3 runs 14 residues. CDR1 and CDR2 (germline): LGHDT, YNNKEL (reference sequence).

The gene calls are TRBV18 and TRBJ2-5; 11 bases map to TRBD1. The trim removed 4 bases at V and 2 bases at J, leaving 3 bases unmatched. Per the germline V gene, CDR1 is KGHSH and CDR2 is LQKENI. This CDR3 contains 15 residues. The CDR3 DNA sequence: TGTGCCAGCTCACAGGACAGGGGGCAACAAGAGACCCAGTACTTC. Its translation is CASSQDRGQQETQYF.

The chain recombines TRBV5-6 with TRBJ1-5; D uncertain. The CDR3 totals 13 residues. Deletions cut 0 bases from V and 6 bases from J, with 7 bases between. Germline V gene data show CDR1 as SGHDT and CDR2 as YYEEEE. CDR3: CASSLAAGQPQHF. In DNA, the CDR3 is TGTGCCAGCAGCTTGGCTGCAGGTCAGCCCCAGCATTTT.

The rearrangement joins TRBV14 to TRBJ2-3; possible D gene TRBD1, 7 bases. The germline V and J ends were trimmed by 4 bases and 8 bases, with 19 bases remaining between them. CDR3 length: 15 amino acids. From germline, CDR1 is SGHDN and CDR2 FVKESK. The CDR3 DNA follows: TGTGCCAGCAGCCCCATAGGGGGCCAGGGGGGTACGCAGTATTTT. Its translation: CASSPIGGQGGTQYF.

V usage is TRBV2 and J usage is TRBJ2-3; 10 nucleotides align to TRBD2. J gave up 6 bases and V 4 bases, and 7 bases lay outside the gene matches. CDR1 is SNHLY and CDR2 is FYNNEI in the germline V gene. CDR3 length: 15 amino acids. CDR3 coding DNA: TGTGCCAGCAGTGCTCTAGCGGGGGTGGGGGATACGCAGTATTTT. It encodes CASSALAGVGDTQYF. The full variable domain, its missing parts supplied by reference TRBV2 and TRBJ2-3, is EPEVTQTPSHQVTQMGQEVILRCVPISNHLYFYWYRQILGQKVEFLVSFYNNEISEKSEIFDDQFSVERPDGSNFTLKIRSTKLEDSAMYFCASSALAGVGDTQYFGPGTRLTVL.

The V call is TRBV19, the J call TRBJ2-1; 12 bases line up with TRBD2. CDR1 and CDR2 from the germline V gene are LNHDA and SQIVND (reference sequence). V trimming: 4 bases; J trimming: 9 bases; junction bases outside the gene matches: 7. This CDR3 spans 15 amino acids. The CDR3 DNA is TGTGCCAGTAGTAACCTAGCGGGGGGGCTTAGTGAGCAGTTCTTC. It translates to CASSNLAGGLSEQFF.

The chain recombines TRBV7-8 with TRBJ2-1, with D possibly matching TRBD2 (5 bases). V lost 0 bases and J 7 bases, leaving 7 bases between the germline ends. The germline CDR1 and CDR2 sequences are SGHVS and FQNEAQ. This CDR3 has 13 residues. For the CDR3, the DNA is TGTGCCAGCAGCTTAGCCGCGGGTAATGAGCAGTTCTTC. The encoded protein is CASSLAAGNEQFF.

The chain joins TRBV3-1 (or the pseudogene TRBV3-2) to TRBJ2-1, with 12 bases fitting TRBD1. The CDR3 length is 15 residues. Germline assignment: CDR1 LGHDT and CDR2 YNNKEL (reference sequence). V gave up 4 bases and J gave up 9 bases; unmatched junction bases: 7. The DNA for the CDR3 is TGTGCCAGCAGCCTGGGACAGGGGGCTAGGGTTGAGCAGTTCTTC. This codes for CASSLGQGARVEQFF.

The chain employs TRBV7-7 and TRBJ2-3; possibly TRBD2 for D (5 bases). V was trimmed by 1 base and J by 4 bases, leaving 18 bases between them. The CDR3 length is 17 residues. In germline, CDR1 is SSHAT, CDR2 FNYEAQ (reference sequence). CDR3: CASSLGIGEKVADTQYF. For the CDR3, the DNA is TGTGCCAGCAGCTTAGGGATCGGGGAGAAAGTTGCAGATACGCAGTATTTT. The full variable domain, completed using reference TRBV7-7 and TRBJ2-3, is GAGVSQSPRYKVTKRGQDVTLRCDPISSHATLYWYQQALGQGPEFLTYFNYEAQPDKSGLPSDRFSAERPEGSISTLTIQRTEQRDSAMYRCASSLGIGEKVADTQYFGPGTRLTVL.

The rearrangement links TRBV4-2 to TRBJ1-6; maybe TRBD1 (6 bases). V was clipped by 0 bases and J by 10 bases, with 13 bases between them. Germline V gene data show CDR1 as LGHNA and CDR2 as YNFKEQ. The CDR3 is 15 amino acids. The CDR3 DNA reads as TGTGCCAGCAGCCAAGAGGGGACCGGGACATCACCCCTCCACTTT. It translates to CASSQEGTGTSPLHF.

This rearrangement joins TRBV5-5 to TRBJ1-4; D is uncertain. The V gene lost 2 bases and the J gene lost 8 bases, with 10 bases spanning the gap. CDR1 is SGHKS and CDR2 is YYEKEE in the germline V gene (reference sequence). The CDR3 runs 13 residues. In DNA, the CDR3 is TGTGCCAGCAGCTTAGTACAGTCGGAAAAACTGTTTTTT. Protein: CASSLVQSEKLFF. Using reference TRBV5-5 and TRBJ1-4 for the parts outside the CDR3, the full variable domain is DAGVTQSPTHLIKTRGQQVTLRCSPISGHKSVSWYQQVLGQGPQFIFQYYEKEERGRGNFPDRFSARQFPNYSSELNVNALLLGDSALYLCASSLVQSEKLFFGSGTQLSVL.

This rearrangement joins TRBV19 to TRBJ2-1; TRBD1 agrees at 9 bases. V lost 4 bases, J lost 6 bases, and 1 base stayed unmatched. Germline V gene lookup returns CDR1 LNHDA and CDR2 SQIVND (reference sequence). CDR3 size: 13 residues. CDR3 sequence (DNA): TGTGCCAGTAGTAAGGACAGGGGCAATGAGCAGTTCTTC. This codes for CASSKDRGNEQFF.

The rearrangement uses TRBV5-1 and TRBJ1-6; tentative D call: TRBD1 (5 bases). The V gene lost 0 bases and the J gene lost 5 bases, with 6 bases spanning the gap. Germline V CDR1 and CDR2: SGHRS, YFSETQ. The CDR3 extends over 14 amino acids. The CDR3 reads CASSLGGDNSPLHF. The DNA of the CDR3 is TGCGCCAGCAGCTTGGGGGGGGATAATTCACCCCTCCACTTT.

The rearrangement uses TRBV5-4 and TRBJ2-1; 15 nucleotides agree with TRBD2. Per the germline V gene, CDR1 is SGHNT and CDR2 is YYREEE (reference sequence). Germline trimming cut 1 base from V and 10 bases from J; bases unmatched to any gene: 6. The CDR3 covers 16 residues. The CDR3: CASSLLWTSGGEEQFF. CDR3 sequence (DNA): TGTGCCAGCAGCTTGCTTTGGACTAGCGGGGGGGAGGAGCAGTTCTTC.

This clone was counted once. The CDR3 loop is CASSARTVADTQYF. CDR3 nucleotide sequence: TGTGCCAGCAGCGCCCGGACAGTTGCAGATACGCAGTATTTT. The gene calls are TRBV7-2 and TRBJ2-3; D is perhaps TRBD1 (6 bases). This CDR3 comprises 14 residues. The germline V gene encodes CDR1 SGHTA and CDR2 FQGNSA. V lost 5 bases, J lost 4 bases, and 13 bases lay in between.

CDR3 in amino acids: CASRGGGGNQPQHF. The CDR3 region has the DNA TGTGCCTCAAGGGGAGGGGGAGGGAATCAGCCCCAGCATTTT. This sequence joins TRBV6-5 and TRBJ1-5; tentatively, D is TRBD1 (6 bases). V lost 11 bases to trimming and J lost 4 bases, with 18 bases between them. CDR1 and CDR2 (germline): MNHEY, SVGAGI. CDR3 length: 14 residues.